This TCR beta chain is drawn from a study of shared clonotypes between healthy human individuals. Data came from immunoSEQ multiplex PCR; TCRdb stores just in-frame clones and leaves some out. The sample contains 1.4 million to 1.5 million clones, roughly 96% of which appear only once. The V end was cut by 6 bases, the J end by 9 bases, with 12 bases between. Germline values: CDR1 MNHEY, CDR2 SMNVEV (reference sequence). This CDR3 contains 12 residues. The genes are TRBV27 and TRBJ1-5; D remains unclear. The clonotype was recovered from a man younger than 45 in good health. Sequencing used naive CD4+ T cells sorted from blood. Described subset: CD45RA+ positively selected. CDR3 in amino acids: CASRTGRRPQHF. The CDR3 DNA follows: TGTGCCAGCAGGACGGGGAGAAGGCCCCAGCATTTT.